This T cell receptor (beta chain) was sequenced during a study of identifying expanded T cells in peripheral blood. Points from the study as a whole: Across healthy donors, higher total template counts meant significantly greater roughly 2-week count variance.

CDR3 length equals 15 residues. V was clipped by 3 bases and J by 1 base, with 12 bases between them. Germline-derived CDR1 and CDR2 are LNHNV and YYDKDF (reference sequence). Clones were read by immunoSEQ multiplex PCR, and TCRdb kept only the in-frame ones, dropping some. The table records about 110,000 clones, approximately 90% of them present only once. In the case of this clone: No antigen is known for it.

Sequencing used blood. The receptor's source is a person aged 18 to 70 in good health. The V gene is TRBV15, the J gene TRBJ2-5, with D tentatively TRBD1 (5 bases). The CDR3 reads CATSRDKSAQETQYF. The CDR3 DNA sequence: TGTGCCACCAGCAGGGACAAGAGTGCCCAAGAGACCCAGTACTTC. Using reference TRBV15 and TRBJ2-5 for the parts outside the CDR3, the full variable domain is DAMVIQNPRYQVTQFGKPVTLSCSQTLNHNVMYWYQQKSSQAPKLLFHYYDKDFNNEADTPDNFQSRRPNTSFCFLDIRSPGLGDTAMYLCATSRDKSAQETQYFGPGTRLLVL.